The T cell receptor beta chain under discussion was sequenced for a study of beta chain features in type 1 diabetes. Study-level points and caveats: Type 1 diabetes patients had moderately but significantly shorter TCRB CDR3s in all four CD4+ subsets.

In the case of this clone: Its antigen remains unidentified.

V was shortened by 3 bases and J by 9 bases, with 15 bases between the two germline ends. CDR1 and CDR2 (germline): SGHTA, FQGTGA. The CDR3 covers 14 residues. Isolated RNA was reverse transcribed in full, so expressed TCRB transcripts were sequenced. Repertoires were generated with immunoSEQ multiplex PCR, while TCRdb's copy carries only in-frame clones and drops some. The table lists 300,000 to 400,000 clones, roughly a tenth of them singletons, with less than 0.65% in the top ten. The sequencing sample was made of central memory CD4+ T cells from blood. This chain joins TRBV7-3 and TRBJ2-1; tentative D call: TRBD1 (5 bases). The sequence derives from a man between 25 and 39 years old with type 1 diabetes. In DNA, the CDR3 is TGTGCCAGCAGCTTCCTCCAGGGTTCCAGTGAGCAGTTCTTC. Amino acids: CASSFLQGSSEQFF.